The rows below give T cell receptor beta chains drawn from one sample of a study of PD-L1 blockade in urothelial cancer. Repertoires were generated with immunoSEQ multiplex PCR, while TCRdb's copy carries only in-frame clones and drops some. The profile shows 45,000 to 55,000 clones, around 85% of them singletons. The source material was PBMCs, sampled around atezolizumab (anti-PD-L1) treatment. The receptors shown here come from a man aged 50 to 59 with urothelial cancer. Each CDR3 is given with its conserved first and last residue. The order of the fields is J gene, V gene, clone size, D gene, CDR3 protein, CDR3 DNA. D genes are given only for firm matches. Some rows have no size entry. The others give once, few or many, or a class for an expanded clone.

>TRBJ1-6|TRBV6-6|few|NA
CASSLNSPLHF
TGTGCCAGCAGTCTCAATTCACCCCTCCACTTT
>TRBJ2-7|TRBV18|NA|NA
CASSPLRQAGSYEQYF
TGTGCCAGCTCACCTTTACGACAGGCCGGCTCCTACGAGCAGTACTTC
>TRBJ1-4|TRBV10-3|NA|NA
CAISEGGRGGEKLFF
TGTGCCATCAGTGAGGGGGGCAGGGGTGGTGAAAAACTGTTTTTT
>TRBJ2-1|TRBV30|NA|NA
CAFKRGGPYNEQFF
TGTGCCTTCAAGAGGGGGGGACCCTACAATGAGCAGTTCTTC
>TRBJ2-2|TRBV28|NA|TRBD2
CASSSGGREDTGELFF
TGTGCCAGCAGTTCGGGCGGGAGGGAGGACACCGGGGAGCTGTTTTTT
>TRBJ2-7|TRBV7-9|once|NA
CASSSRDFTYEQYF
TGTGCCAGCAGCTCGAGGGACTTTACTTACGAGCAGTACTTC
>TRBJ1-1|TRBV10-3|NA|NA
CAIKMQGMNTEAFF
TGCGCCATCAAGATGCAGGGGATGAACACTGAAGCTTTCTTT
>TRBJ2-7|TRBV28|NA|NA
CASITREIPYEQYF
TGTGCCAGCATCACTCGCGAGATACCCTACGAGCAGTACTTC
>TRBJ2-1|TRBV25-1|NA|NA
CASSPGPGRRNEQFF
TGTGCCAGCAGTCCCGGACCGGGAAGACGAAATGAGCAGTTCTTC
>TRBJ2-1|TRBV9|once|TRBD2
CASSPLSAGGIFNEQFF
TGTGCCAGCAGTCCACTGTCGGCGGGGGGCATTTTCAATGAGCAGTTCTTC
>TRBJ1-1|TRBV30|many|NA
CAWRRGVNTEAFF
TGTGCCTGGAGGCGGGGGGTGAACACTGAAGCTTTCTTT
>TRBJ2-5|TRBV10-2|NA|NA
CATLQGKETQYF
TGCGCCACCCTTCAGGGGAAGGAGACCCAGTACTTC
>TRBJ2-3|TRBV11-1|NA|TRBD2
CASSLSPSGGAFTDTQYF
TGTGCCAGCAGCTTAAGTCCTAGCGGGGGGGCCTTCACAGATACGCAGTATTTT
>TRBJ2-1|TRBV6-4|NA|TRBD2
CASSTSGRGGSYNEQFF
TGTGCCAGCAGTACTTCAGGGCGCGGGGGGTCCTACAATGAGCAGTTCTTC
>TRBJ2-3|TRBV5-4|NA|TRBD2
CASRRTSPDTQYF
TGTGCCAGCAGGAGGACTAGTCCGGATACGCAGTATTTT
>TRBJ2-1|TRBV27|NA|TRBD2
CASSLSPGLAGGNEQFF
TGTGCCAGCAGTTTATCCCCCGGACTAGCGGGAGGCAATGAGCAGTTCTTC
>TRBJ2-3|TRBV7-9|NA|NA
CASSFGSASGTDTQYF
TGTGCCAGCAGCTTCGGAAGCGCCAGTGGTACAGATACGCAGTATTTT
>TRBJ2-1|TRBV9|NA|NA
CASSAGGAHSYNEQFF
TGTGCCAGCAGCGCGGGTGGAGCCCACTCCTACAATGAGCAGTTCTTC
>TRBJ2-5|TRBV9|once|NA
CASSVATSETQYF
TGTGCCAGCAGCGTCGCGACATCGGAGACCCAGTACTTC
>TRBJ2-1|TRBV19|few|NA
CASSIDRASGNEQFF
TGTGCCAGTAGTATAGATCGGGCGAGCGGGAATGAGCAGTTCTTC
>TRBJ2-7|TRBV2|NA|NA
CASILTLPGHSYEQYF
TGTGCCAGCATTTTGACCCTTCCGGGACACTCCTACGAGCAGTACTTC
>TRBJ1-6|TRBV11-3|NA|NA
CASSFTYNSPLHF
TGTGCCAGCAGCTTTACCTATAATTCACCCCTCCACTTT
>TRBJ2-1|TRBV30|NA|TRBD2
CAWSVRPSGVPFF
TGTGCCTGGAGTGTCCGACCTAGCGGGGTGCCCTTCTTC
>TRBJ1-3|TRBV15|NA|NA
CATSRVRGVSGNTIYF
TGTGCCACCAGCAGAGTTCGCGGTGTCTCTGGAAACACCATATATTTT
>TRBJ2-4|TRBV4-1|NA|TRBD2
CASRGLGLAGAPLEAKNIQYF
TGCGCCAGCAGAGGTCTCGGACTAGCGGGGGCCCCCTTAGAGGCCAAAAACATTCAGTACTTC
>TRBJ2-1|TRBV12-5|NA|TRBD1
CASGPLGTGNNEQFF
TGTGCTAGTGGCCCCTTGGGGACAGGGAATAATGAGCAGTTCTTC
>TRBJ2-3|TRBV5-1|NA|NA
CASSLYGDTQYF
TGCGCCAGCAGCTTGTACGGGGATACGCAGTATTTT
>TRBJ2-3|TRBV6-4|NA|TRBD2
CASSVSGGGTDTQYF
TGTGCCAGCAGTGTAAGCGGGGGGGGAACAGATACGCAGTATTTT
>TRBJ2-5|TRBV7-9|NA|TRBD1
CASRQGPETQYF
TGTGCCAGCCGACAGGGCCCAGAGACCCAGTACTTC
>TRBJ1-1|TRBV5-6|NA|NA
CASSLGELRLMNTEAFF
TGTGCCAGCAGCTTGGGAGAGTTACGCCTTATGAACACTGAAGCTTTCTTT
>TRBJ2-2|TRBV6-6|NA|NA
CASSYGDSLNTGELFF
TGTGCCAGCAGTTACGGGGACTCCTTGAACACCGGGGAGCTGTTTTTT
>TRBJ2-2|TRBV29-1|NA|NA
CSVEGGVAGLGELFF
TGCAGCGTTGAAGGAGGGGTGGCGGGGTTAGGGGAGCTGTTTTTT
>TRBJ2-4|TRBV27|NA|NA
CASSFSAKNIQYF
TGTGCCAGCAGTTTTTCGGCCAAAAACATTCAGTACTTC
>TRBJ2-6|TRBV4-3|NA|NA
CASSQDLAFSGANVLTF
TGCGCCAGCAGCCAAGATTTGGCATTCTCTGGGGCCAACGTCCTGACTTTC
>TRBJ2-7|TRBV19|NA|NA
CASSPRSGQKGGRQYF
TGTGCCAGTAGCCCTCGTTCCGGACAAAAAGGTGGCCGGCAGTACTTC
>TRBJ2-5|TRBV9|NA|NA
CASSVAIGQQETQYF
TGTGCCAGCAGCGTAGCTATCGGACAGCAAGAGACCCAGTACTTC
>TRBJ2-7|TRBV11-3|NA|TRBD2
CASSISGSSSYEQYF
TGTGCCAGCAGCATTAGCGGGAGTAGCTCCTACGAGCAGTACTTC
>TRBJ1-4|TRBV28|NA|NA
CASSRQDEKLFF
TGTGCCAGCAGTCGACAGGATGAAAAACTGTTTTTT
>TRBJ2-1|TRBV30|NA|TRBD2
CAWRTATSGRAPEQFF
TGTGCCTGGAGGACGGCAACTAGCGGGAGGGCCCCTGAGCAGTTCTTC
>TRBJ2-3|TRBV10-1|NA|TRBD2
CASSETARGSGHTDTQYF
TGCGCCAGCAGTGAGACGGCGAGGGGTAGCGGGCACACAGATACGCAGTATTTT
>TRBJ2-7|TRBV6-5|NA|TRBD1
CASSRLTGPYYEQYF
TGTGCCAGCAGTAGACTGACAGGGCCCTACTACGAGCAGTACTTC
>TRBJ1-1|TRBV19|NA|NA
CASSTGRDIMNTEAFF
TGTGCCAGTAGTACTGGACGGGATATAATGAACACTGAAGCTTTCTTT
>TRBJ2-2|TRBV15|NA|NA
CATRRNRGGTGELFF
TGTGCCACCCGGCGAAACAGAGGAGGGACCGGGGAGCTGTTTTTT
>TRBJ1-4|TRBV6-1|few|NA
CASSEYAGATNEKLFF
TGTGCCAGCAGTGAATATGCGGGGGCAACTAATGAAAAACTGTTTTTT
>TRBJ1-5|TRBV29-1|once|NA
CSVVLRQGNQPQHF
TGCAGCGTTGTTCTACGTCAGGGGAATCAGCCCCAGCATTTT
>TRBJ1-5|TRBV5-5|NA|TRBD1
CASSRTGGGNQPQHF
TGTGCCAGCAGCCGGACAGGGGGCGGCAATCAGCCCCAGCATTTT
>TRBJ2-1|TRBV9|NA|NA
CASSVEQYNEQFF
TGTGCCAGCAGCGTAGAACAGTACAATGAGCAGTTCTTC
>TRBJ1-2|TRBV5-4|NA|TRBD1
CASSGDRGTFNYGYTF
TGTGCCAGCAGCGGGGACAGGGGGACCTTTAACTATGGCTACACCTTC
>TRBJ2-7|TRBV25-1|NA|TRBD1
CATRQGSYEQYF
TGTGCCACGAGACAGGGAAGCTACGAGCAGTACTTC
>TRBJ2-4|TRBV19|NA|TRBD1
CASSIPGQGAKNIQYF
TGTGCCAGTAGTATTCCCGGACAGGGGGCCAAAAACATTCAGTACTTC
>TRBJ2-1|TRBV4-2|NA|NA
CASSQAGREQFF
TGTGCCAGCAGCCAAGCGGGTCGAGAGCAGTTCTTC
>TRBJ2-1|TRBV10-1|once|TRBD2
CASSLGLGWDEQFF
TGCGCCAGCAGCCTGGGACTAGGGTGGGATGAGCAGTTCTTC
>TRBJ2-1|TRBV29-1|NA|NA
CSVEQGKENEQFF
TGCAGCGTTGAACAGGGGAAAGAAAATGAGCAGTTCTTC
>TRBJ1-1|TRBV6-4|NA|TRBD1
CASSETGEDTEAFF
TGTGCCAGCAGTGAAACAGGGGAGGACACTGAAGCTTTCTTT
>TRBJ2-5|TRBV28|once|TRBD2
CASSLRDYNYKETQYF
TGTGCCAGCAGTCTCCGGGACTACAACTATAAAGAGACCCAGTACTTC
>TRBJ1-1|TRBV30|NA|TRBD1
CAWSGQGVATEAFF
TGTGCCTGGAGTGGCCAGGGGGTGGCCACTGAAGCTTTCTTT
>TRBJ1-1|TRBV12-5|few|NA
CASSPGYDTEAFF
TGTGCTAGTTCACCAGGGTACGACACTGAAGCTTTCTTT
>TRBJ2-5|TRBV4-2|NA|TRBD2
CASSQAGGGVQETQYF
TGTGCCAGCAGCCAAGCTGGCGGGGGGGTCCAAGAGACCCAGTACTTC
>TRBJ1-2|TRBV6-1|NA|NA
CASRIGALGSYGYTF
TGTGCCAGCAGAATTGGGGCCTTAGGGTCCTATGGCTACACCTTC
>TRBJ2-7|TRBV21-1|NA|NA
CASSKWGQTSTYEQYF
TGTGCCAGCAGCAAATGGGGACAGACCTCAACCTACGAGCAGTACTTC